The 15 T cell receptor beta chains below were found in one sample sequenced in a study of human T cells and chemical hapten exposure. As to time point: patch test 3, about 24 weeks after DPC sensitization. Stated treatment: therapeutic diphenylcyclopropenone sensitization with weekly scalp DPC. TCRdb analysed the RACE reads with MiXCR anew, one entry per CDR3 protein. The sample lists around 150,000 distinct CDR3 sequences; around a quarter were seen once. Sequenced here: whole blood, sampled in connection with sensitization to the hapten diphenylcyclopropenone (DPC). The receptors derive from a woman aged 18-29 years with alopecia areata. Some clones in this sample may be carry-over from other donors' samples.

The chain joins TRBV4-3 to TRBJ2-2, with TRBD1 identical over 9 bases. Germline-derived CDR1 and CDR2 are LGHNA and YSLEER. Unmatched junction bases numbered 3, after V lost 0 bases and J lost 4 bases. The CDR3 has 16 residues. The CDR3 protein is CASSQDYRGPTGELFF. In nucleotides, the CDR3 is TGCGCCAGCAGCCAAGATTACAGGGGGCCCACCGGGGAGCTGTTTTTT.

There are many counts of this clonotype. This chain uses TRBV7-6 with TRBJ1-1; D is possibly TRBD1 (6 bases). The V gene lost 4 bases and the J gene lost 4 bases, with 19 bases spanning the gap. CDR1 is SGHVS and CDR2 is FNYEAQ in the germline V gene. The CDR3 extends over 16 amino acids. The CDR3 bases are TGTGCCAGCAGCTCACCCTTAACAGGGCTGGGCACTGAAGCTTTCTTT. Amino acid sequence: CASSSPLTGLGTEAFF.

The V call is TRBV2, the J call TRBJ2-7; the match to TRBD2 covers 10 bases. The trim removed 3 bases at V and 7 bases at J, leaving 9 bases unmatched. Germline V lookup: CDR1 SNHLY, CDR2 FYNNEI. This CDR3 contains 15 residues. CDR3 in DNA: TGTGCCAGCAGTGAGGGAGCGGGAGGGCCGCGGGAGCAGTACTTC. The encoded protein is CASSEGAGGPREQYF.

The V gene is TRBV10-3, the J gene TRBJ2-2; D not resolved. CDR1 and CDR2 from the germline V gene are ENHRY and SYGVKD. Trimming removed 6 bases from V and 6 bases from J, with 8 bases in between. CDR3 length: 12 amino acids. The CDR3 coding sequence is TGTGCCATCAGCGGTCTTCCCGGGGAGCTGTTTTTT. This codes for CAISGLPGELFF.

The chain links TRBV25-1 to TRBJ1-4, with D tentatively TRBD1 (6 bases). V lost 0 bases, J lost 8 bases, and 16 bases lay in between. Germline assignment: CDR1 MGHDK and CDR2 SYGVNS. The CDR3 length is 16 residues. The CDR3 DNA reads TGTGCCAGCAGTGAATATGGGGGCAGGGTCGGGGAAAAACTGTTTTTT. It specifies CASSEYGGRVGEKLFF.

This sequence joins TRBV7-9 and TRBJ1-5, with 7 nucleotides matching TRBD1. This CDR3 contains 15 residues. The germline gives CDR1 SEHNR, CDR2 FQNEAQ (reference sequence). With V trimmed by 5 bases and J by 2 bases, 6 bases remained unmatched. The CDR3 is CASSAQGVGNQPQHF. The CDR3 DNA is TGTGCCAGCAGCGCCCAGGGGGTTGGCAATCAGCCCCAGCATTTT.

The chain recombines TRBV10-2 with TRBJ2-3, with D perhaps TRBD2 (6 bases). CDR1 WSHSY and CDR2 SAAADI come from the germline V gene. The CDR3 extends over 12 amino acids. With 3 bases removed from V and 6 bases from J, the gap between germline ends came to 7 bases. The CDR3 region has the DNA TGCGCCAGCAGTGATCTAGCGGATACGCAGTATTTT. This encodes CASSDLADTQYF.

The chain has TRBV18 and TRBJ2-7; D gene unclear. V lost 6 bases and J lost 6, with 15 bases in between. The CDR3 contains 13 residues. Germline lookup yields CDR1 KGHSH and CDR2 LQKENI. The CDR3 DNA is TGTGCCAGCTCTCTGGGCCCAGAAGGCGAGCAGTACTTC. As protein: CASSLGPEGEQYF.

The V gene is TRBV7-2, the J gene TRBJ2-7; D is undetermined. The ends were cut back, 0 bases at V and 4 bases at J, with 4 bases in the middle. From germline, CDR1 is SGHTA and CDR2 FQGNSA. This CDR3 comprises 12 residues. The CDR3 loop is CASSLARYEQYF. The CDR3 DNA is TGTGCCAGCAGCTTAGCCCGTTACGAGCAGTACTTC.

The gene calls are TRBV20-1 and TRBJ1-6; D is ambiguous. The germline V gene has CDR1 DFQATT and CDR2 SNEGSKA (reference sequence). The CDR3 length is 13 residues. Trimming stripped 5 bases from V and 7 bases from J, with 12 bases between. CDR3 sequence (DNA): TGCAGTGCTTCAGGCCTAGAGAATTCACCCCTCCACTTT. As protein: CSASGLENSPLHF.

V gene TRBV29-1 combines with J gene TRBJ2-2, with D uncertain. The CDR3 spans 13 residues. Deletions cut 4 bases from V and 2 bases from J, with 8 bases between. Germline V gene sequence: CDR1 SQVTM, CDR2 ANQGSEA. CDR3 in DNA: TGCAGCGTTGTTGGGCTTAACACCGGGGAGCTGTTTTTT. Amino acids: CSVVGLNTGELFF.

This clonotype was counted once. The gene calls are TRBV9 and TRBJ2-6, with a weak D call TRBD1 (6 bases). Germline CDR1 is SGDLS and CDR2 is YYNGEE. There are 18 residues in the CDR3. Trimming took 2 bases from V and 0 from J, leaving 15 bases between them. CDR3 amino acids: CASSVQTGRHSGANVLTF. DNA for the CDR3: TGTGCCAGCAGCGTCCAGACAGGAAGGCACTCTGGGGCCAACGTCCTGACTTTC. Based on the CDR3 plus reference TRBV9 and TRBJ2-6, the full variable domain is DSGVTQTPKHLITATGQRVTLRCSPRSGDLSVYWYQQSLDQGLQFLIQYYNGEERAKGNILERFSAQQFPDLHSELNLSSLELGDSALYFCASSVQTGRHSGANVLTFGAGSRLTVL.

This chain connects TRBV7-8 to TRBJ1-1; 8 positions agree with TRBD1. Per the germline V gene, CDR1 is SGHVS and CDR2 is FQNEAQ. The CDR3 sequence is 18 residues long. V lost 1 base, J lost 4 bases, and 14 bases stayed unmatched. This chain's CDR3 is CASSLGRDRGFGRTEAFF. CDR3 sequence (DNA): TGTGCCAGCAGCTTAGGTCGTGACAGGGGCTTTGGGCGCACTGAAGCTTTCTTT. Full variable domain (remainder filled in from reference TRBV7-8 and TRBJ1-1): GAGVSQSPRYKVAKRGQDVALRCDPISGHVSLFWYQQALGQGPEFLTYFQNEAQLDKSGLPSDRFFAERPEGSVSTLKIQRTQQEDSAVYLCASSLGRDRGFGRTEAFFGQGTRLTVV.

Comment on this clonotype: Its ends do not fully match the called genes, so a read error is possible. The genes are TRBV4-2 and TRBJ2-4; tentative D call: TRBD2 (5 bases). In germline, CDR1 is LGHNA, CDR2 YNFKEQ. CDR3 length: 16 amino acids. This chain's CDR3 is CASSQDSAGGGNIQYF. CDR3 bases: TGCGCCAGCAGCCAAGATTCGGCGGGCGGAGGAAACATTCAGTACTTC.

The chain carries TRBV4-3 and TRBJ1-2; D is unresolved. Germline lookup yields CDR1 LGHNA and CDR2 YSLEER. V was trimmed by 1 base and J by 6 bases, leaving 15 bases between them. CDR3 length: 15 amino acids. The CDR3 DNA is TGCGCCAGCAGCCAAGTCGCAGAAAGCAACGATGGCTACACCTTC. Translating it yields CASSQVAESNDGYTF.